This T cell receptor beta chain was profiled in a study of blood T cell repertoires in COVID-19. TCRdb's table, derived via immunoSEQ multiplex PCR, lists solely in-frame clones and lacks some. The table records a few hundred thousand clones, 80% to 90% of them present only once. V was clipped by 4 bases and J by 7 bases; unmatched bases: 7. The CDR3 consists of 15 residues. Germline CDR1 and CDR2: MDHEN and SYDVKM. Recruits, aged 18 to 89 years, lived in 20 to 30 US areas. The chain couples TRBV28 to TRBJ2-1; 10 bases are a match to TRBD1. This TCR was sampled from a middle-aged woman with acute COVID-19. What was sequenced was PBMCs or T cells enriched from blood (not recorded which). DNA of the CDR3: TGTGCCAGCAGTTCCCCGGGACAGGGGATAAATGAGCAGTTCTTC. Encoded protein: CASSSPGQGINEQFF.